The present TCR beta chain was sequenced within a study of T cell repertoires in cytomegalovirus infection (dated by TCRdb to the late 2010s). Background for the entire study: Donor HLA type was relevant to the analysis, because carriage of CMV infection together with the matching HLA type was indicated by public TCR beta signatures.

General study outcomes and caveats: In both this cohort and an independent cohort of 350 to 400 donors, the cumulative frequency of public TCR beta family members distinguished carriers of CMV infection plus the relevant HLA type. In the ex vivo response, HLA-C-restricted CMV-specific TCR beta clonotypes were dominant, and in two of eight donors the single most frequent clonotype came from this HLA-C-restricted group.

Sequencer: Illumina HiSeq 1500. The public reads were run again by TCRdb, first through fastp at Q25 and then through MiXCR, and only productive beta chains were kept. All rows with the same CDR3 protein become a single entry with the most common DNA and genes. This sample is represented by fewer than 250,000 distinct CDR3 sequences; roughly an eighth of them were singletons. The ten most abundant clones make up under 2% of the sample. Trimming at the junction amounts to 5 bases on V and 3 bases on J, and the germline ends lie 12 bases apart. The CDR3 numbers 13 residues from cysteine through phenylalanine. CDR3 DNA is the only sequence kept; it has 39 bases, read in frame from the first base. The germline V gene (reference sequence) supplies CDR1 DFQATT and CDR2 SNEGSKA. This clonotype was counted ten times or more. Its antigen target is currently unknown. Nothing much larger sits one base from this clone, and base qualities are not available.

Rearrangement joined TRBV20-1 to TRBJ2-3; the D region possibly corresponds to TRBD2 (6 bases align). This TCR was sampled from a human donor in good health (CMV status not recorded). Some clones in this sample may be carry-over from other donors' samples. Sequenced input: PBMCs. The DNA reads as follows: TGCAGTGCTGCCTCAAGCGGGACAGATACGCAGTATTTT. This translates into CSAASSGTDTQYF.